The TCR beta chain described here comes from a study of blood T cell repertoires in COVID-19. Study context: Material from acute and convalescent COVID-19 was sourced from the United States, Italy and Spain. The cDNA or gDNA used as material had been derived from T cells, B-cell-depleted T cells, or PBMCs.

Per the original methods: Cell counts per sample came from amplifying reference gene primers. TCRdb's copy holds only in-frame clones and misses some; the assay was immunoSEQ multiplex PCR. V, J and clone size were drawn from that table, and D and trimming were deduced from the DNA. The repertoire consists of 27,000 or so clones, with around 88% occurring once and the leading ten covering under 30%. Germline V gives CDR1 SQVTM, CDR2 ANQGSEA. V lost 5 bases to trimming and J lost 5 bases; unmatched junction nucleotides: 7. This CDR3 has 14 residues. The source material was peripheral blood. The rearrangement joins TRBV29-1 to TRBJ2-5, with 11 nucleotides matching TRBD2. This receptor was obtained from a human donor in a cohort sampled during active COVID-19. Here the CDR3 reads CSVQTSGGWETQYF. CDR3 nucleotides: TGCAGCGTTCAAACTAGCGGGGGCTGGGAGACCCAGTACTTC.